The source of this TCR beta chain is a study of blood T cell repertoires in COVID-19. Study-level background: Acute and convalescent COVID-19 specimens originated in the United States, Italy and Spain. PBMCs, B-cell-depleted T cells, or T cells provided the cDNA or gDNA that made up the material.

Those who participated ranged in age from roughly 18 to 95 years and resided in 20 to 30 US areas. Assignment of participants to cohorts was predicated upon participant-reported clinical history. Measured with immunoSEQ multiplex PCR; TCRdb has only the in-frame clones, and not every one. The sample lists about 100,000 clones, 86% seen once, with approximately 2.6% in the top ten. This CDR3 has 13 residues. Germline CDR1 reads MNHEY; CDR2 reads SVGAGI. J was trimmed by 6 bases and V by 7 bases; bases with no gene match: 8. The receptor was isolated from a woman aged 45-60 years who had recovered from COVID-19. The chain uses TRBV6-5 and TRBJ1-1; 7 bases agree with TRBD1. The source material was PBMCs or T cells enriched from blood (not recorded which). The CDR3 loop reads CASTGRGRAEAFF. CDR3 sequence (DNA): TGTGCCAGCACCGGGAGGGGGCGAGCTGAAGCTTTCTTT.